Listed here is a single TCR beta chain. The antigen is unknown. This table comes from immunoSEQ multiplex PCR, and its TCRdb copy is limited to in-frame clones, with some not included. Of about 18,000 clones listed, around 85% are singletons. The sample belongs to a study of OX40 agonist ivuxolimab in advanced cancers. Whole-study findings and limits: Expanded clones were, on average, more numerous among CD8+ T cells than CD4+.

Trimming stripped 6 bases from V and 5 bases from J, with 16 bases between. The CDR3 has 14 amino acids. CDR1 is MNHEY and CDR2 is SMNVEV in the germline V gene (reference sequence). The sequence derives from an adult with an advanced solid tumor such as melanoma, head and neck, liver or kidney cancer. This chain joins TRBV27 and TRBJ1-2; tentative D call: TRBD1 (5 bases). The sample was CD4+ or CD8+ T cells sorted from blood, taken in a trial of the OX40 agonist ivuxolimab. The CDR3 spells CASRPGGGGYGYTF. CDR3 coding DNA: TGTGCCAGCAGGCCGGGGGGTGGAGGGTATGGCTACACCTTC.